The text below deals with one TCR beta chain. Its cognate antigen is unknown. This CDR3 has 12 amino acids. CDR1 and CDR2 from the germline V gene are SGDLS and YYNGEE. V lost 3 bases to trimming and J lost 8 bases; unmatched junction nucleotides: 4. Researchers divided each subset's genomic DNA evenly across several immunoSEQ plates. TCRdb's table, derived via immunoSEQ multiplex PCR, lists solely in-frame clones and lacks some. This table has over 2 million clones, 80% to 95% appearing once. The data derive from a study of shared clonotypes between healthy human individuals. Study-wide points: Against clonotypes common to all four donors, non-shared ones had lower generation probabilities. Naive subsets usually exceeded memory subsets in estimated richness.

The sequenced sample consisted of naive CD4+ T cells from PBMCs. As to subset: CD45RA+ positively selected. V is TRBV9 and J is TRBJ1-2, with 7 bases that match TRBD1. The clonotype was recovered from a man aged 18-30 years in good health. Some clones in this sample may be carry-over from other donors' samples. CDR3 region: CASSARQGGYTF. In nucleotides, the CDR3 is TGTGCCAGCAGCGCTCGACAGGGAGGCTACACCTTC.